This T cell receptor beta chain was retrieved from a study of post-analysis software for immune sequencing data. Study overall: The cohort encompassed relapsing-remitting, secondary progressive and progressive-relapsing multiple sclerosis disease courses.

General study results and limits: Higher frequency in patients than in controls was seen for five TRBV segments, with TRBV5-6, TRBV5-1 and TRBV20-1 among them. Multiple sclerosis patients had significantly lower normalized Chao1 diversity than controls.

Carried by the TCR beta cDNA libraries were unique molecular identifiers. Each batch of about 0.95 to 10 million T cells produced 500,000 to 600,000 cDNA molecules. TCRdb re-called the PCR reads through MiXCR, storing one row per CDR3 protein. The profile shows 750,000 to 950,000 distinct CDR3 sequences, around 45% of them singletons. Points on this clonotype: What it binds is unknown.

CDR3 length: 15 amino acids. CDR1 is SQVTM, CDR2 ANQGSEA, per germline. The V end lost 6 bases, the J end lost 2 bases, and 17 bases lay between the germline ends. Sequenced sample: blood. The V gene is TRBV29-1, the J gene TRBJ2-1; perhaps D is TRBD1 or TRBD2 (5 bases each). The sequence was collected from a girl aged 10-17 years with multiple sclerosis. The CDR3 sequence: CSVLRGTATYNEQFF. The CDR3 DNA is TGCAGCGTCCTAAGAGGGACGGCAACCTACAATGAGCAGTTCTTC.